Included here is one T cell receptor beta chain sequence, with context. Under the authors' procedure: By means of reference gene primer amplification, nucleated cell counts were estimated. Sequencing was performed with immunoSEQ multiplex PCR; in TCRdb, only in-frame clones are kept and a portion is missing. V, J and clone size are those of that table, while D and trimming were read from the DNA. Of more than 65,000 clones listed, 85% were seen once; the top ten hold over 4.5%. This sample was taken from a study of blood T cell repertoires in COVID-19. The overall study: Spain, Italy and the United States supplied samples that represented acute and convalescent COVID-19. The cDNA or gDNA used as material had been derived from T cells, B-cell-depleted T cells, or PBMCs.

The CDR3 is 14 residues long. This chain links TRBV21-1 with TRBJ2-3; the D segment call TRBD1 is taken from the table without a DNA check. TRBV21-1 corresponds to a pseudogene. Sequencing was performed on peripheral blood. This clonotype originated in an elderly man with acute or convalescent COVID-19. The CDR3 region is CARADSRPTDTQYF. CDR3 DNA sequence: TGTGCCAGAGCGGACAGTCGTCCCACAGATACGCAGTATTTT.